This paragraph covers one T cell receptor (beta chain) sequence. The germline CDR1 and CDR2 sequences are LGHNA and YSLEER. This CDR3 region has 14 residues. Trimming cost V 0 bases and J 5 bases, with 11 bases left between them. TCRdb ran MiXCR on the RT-PCR reads and lists one entry per CDR3 protein. The table has under 950,000 distinct CDR3 sequences, over 20% seen once. The data were taken from a study of response to subunit inactivated influenza vaccine. The sequenced sample was PBMCs from blood, obtained 4 to 6 days after vaccination. The V call is TRBV4-3, the J call TRBJ2-7; D gene uncertain. This sequence originates from a man aged 45 to 65 who received an inactivated influenza vaccine. CDR3 loop: CASSQDPEYDEQYF. The CDR3 bases are TGCGCCAGCAGCCAAGACCCCGAGTACGACGAGCAGTACTTC.